Below, 4 T cell receptor beta chains from the same sample are listed, as sequenced in a study of regulatory T cells in long-lasting Graves disease. As to time point: newly diagnosed GD, antithyroid drugs for less than 3 months. The TCR library used RNA extracted from PBMCs. CDR3-region Arm-PCR and iRepertoire HTBI primers produced the TCR beta libraries. TCRdb re-analysed the multiplex PCR reads in MiXCR, keeping a single row per CDR3 protein. The repertoire has a few hundred thousand distinct CDR3 sequences, 10% to 15% of them found once; the top ten carry 18%. The same data also contributed to another study, on T cells in Graves' hyperthyroidism and ophthalmopathy.

The sample in question was peripheral blood mononuclear cells (PBMCs), obtained at new diagnosis, from a patient treated with antithyroid drugs. The receptors originated from a woman under 30 with Graves disease.

The chain has TRBV20-1 and TRBJ2-2; D is perhaps TRBD1 or TRBD2 (7 bases each). The V gene's germline CDR1 is DFQATT and CDR2 SNEGSKA (reference sequence). The V end lost 0 bases, the J end lost 3 bases, and 14 bases lay between the germline ends. The CDR3 spans 16 residues. The CDR3 region has the DNA TGCAGTGCTAGAGATGTCCAGGGGGGGTACACCGGGGAGCTGTTTTTT. Translation gives CSARDVQGGYTGELFF.

Ten or more counts support this clonotype. V gene TRBV19 combines with J gene TRBJ1-1, with no clear D. The CDR3 loop spans 13 amino acids. Germline V CDR1 and CDR2: LNHDA, SQIVND (reference sequence). Trimming cost V 3 bases and J 5 bases, with 10 bases left between them. CDR3 nucleotide sequence: TGTGCCAGTAGTATGCTCTGGATGACTGAAGCTTTCTTT. Encoded protein: CASSMLWMTEAFF. The whole variable domain, remainder taken from reference TRBV19 and TRBJ1-1, is DGGITQSPKYLFRKEGQNVTLSCEQNLNHDAMYWYRQDPGQGLRLIYYSQIVNDFQKGDIAEGYSVSREKKESFPLTVTSAQKNPTAFYLCASSMLWMTEAFFGQGTRLTVV.

This clonotype was seen ten or more times. The rearrangement joins TRBV7-9 to TRBJ2-3; 11 bases are a match to TRBD2. V shed 5 bases, J shed 3 bases, and the junction held 4 bases outside the gene matches. This CDR3 is built from 15 residues. The germline V gene encodes CDR1 SEHNR and CDR2 FQNEAQ (reference sequence). The CDR3 DNA reads TGTGCCAGCAGCCGCACTAGCGGGGGTACAGATACGCAGTATTTT. Protein sequence: CASSRTSGGTDTQYF.

This clonotype was seen at least ten times. The chain has TRBV28 and TRBJ1-2, with D perhaps matching TRBD1 (5 bases). Germline V gene lookup returns CDR1 MDHEN and CDR2 SYDVKM. The V end was cut by 2 bases, the J end by 2 bases, with 15 bases between. This CDR3 comprises 16 residues. The CDR3 reads CASSLGHLIMNYGYTF. In DNA form, the CDR3 reads TGTGCCAGCAGTTTAGGACACCTAATAATGAACTATGGCTACACCTTC.